The 16 T cell receptor beta chains below all came from one sample that was sequenced in a study of CD8 T cells in Susac syndrome. Reverse transcription of roughly 0.5 to 1 ug RNA was carried out with random hexamers. TCRdb recomputed calls from the immunoSEQ multiplex PCR reads with MiXCR, one row per CDR3 protein. The repertoire consists of fewer than 150,000 distinct CDR3 sequences, with 91% occurring once and the leading ten covering approximately 0.24%. Sample: CD8+ T cells from PBMCs. Source of these receptors: a human donor with multiple sclerosis.

The chain links TRBV5-1 to TRBJ2-7, with TRBD2 matching 7 bases. J lost 7 bases, V lost 2 bases, and 6 bases had no gene match. CDR1 is SGHRS and CDR2 is YFSETQ in the germline V gene. The CDR3 consists of 13 residues. The CDR3 here is CASSFGRKGEQYF. CDR3 nucleotide sequence: TGCGCCAGCAGCTTCGGGAGGAAAGGGGAGCAGTACTTC. Combining the CDR3 with reference TRBV5-1 and TRBJ2-7 gives the whole variable domain KAGVTQTPRYLIKTRGQQVTLSCSPISGHRSVSWYQQTPGQGLQFLFEYFSETQRNKGNFPGRFSGRQFSNSRSEMNVSTLELGDSALYLCASSFGRKGEQYFGPGTRLTVT.

The sample holds one count of this clonotype. The CDR3 is CASSEVAGFTGELFF. In DNA form, the CDR3 reads TGTGCCAGCAGTGAAGTAGCGGGGTTCACCGGGGAGCTGTTTTTT. This chain uses TRBV2 with TRBJ2-2, with 8 bases fitting TRBD2. There are 15 residues in the CDR3. V lost 1 base and J lost 4; bases outside the gene matches: 2. CDR1 SNHLY and CDR2 FYNNEI come from the germline V gene.

The rearrangement uses TRBV28 and TRBJ2-5; D may correspond to TRBD1 or TRBD2 (5 bases each). The CDR3 consists of 15 residues. Germline V gene lookup returns CDR1 MDHEN and CDR2 SYDVKM. V lost 8 bases and J lost 7, with 23 bases in between. The CDR3 sequence is CASCFGKDSGRTQYF. CDR3 DNA sequence: TGTGCCAGCTGCTTTGGGAAGGATTCAGGGAGGACCCAGTACTTC.

The chain carries TRBV19 and TRBJ2-7, with D hard to call. Germline-derived CDR1 and CDR2 are LNHDA and SQIVND (reference sequence). V gave up 2 bases and J gave up 2 bases, with 7 bases separating them. The CDR3 is 13 residues long. CDR3 bases: TGTGCCAGTAGTATAACCCCGACCTACGAGCAGTACTTC. It is translated as CASSITPTYEQYF.

The CDR3 reads CASSLLAGGLDEKLFF. CDR3 nucleotide sequence: TGTGCCAGCAGCCTCCTCGCAGGGGGATTGGATGAAAAACTGTTTTTT. The rearrangement uses TRBV3-1 and TRBJ1-4, with TRBD1 matching 7 bases. Germline CDR1 is LGHDT and CDR2 is YNNKEL (reference sequence). After removal of 4 bases from V and 6 bases from J, the junction contained 11 bases not matched to a gene. The CDR3 contains 16 residues.

The CDR3 bases are TGTGCCACCAGTGATTTGGGCGGTTCTGGAAACACCATATATTTT. Encoded protein: CATSDLGGSGNTIYF. This chain uses TRBV24-1 with TRBJ1-3; the D is unclear. Trimming pared 0 bases from V and 1 base from J, leaving 6 bases between. The CDR3 contains 15 residues. The germline V gene has CDR1 KGHDR and CDR2 SFDVKD.

This clonotype was counted only a few times. This CDR3 is CASIGKSNTEAFF. The CDR3 bases are TGTGCCAGCATAGGGAAGTCGAACACTGAAGCTTTCTTT. The chain uses TRBV7-2 and TRBJ1-1; D not resolved. Looked up from germline, CDR1 is SGHTA and CDR2 is FQGNSA. The ends were cut back, 7 bases at V and 1 base at J, with 10 bases in the middle. There are 13 residues in the CDR3.

J is TRBJ2-7 and V is TRBV6-2 or TRBV6-3, with TRBD2 as a possible D gene (5 bases). This CDR3 comprises 14 residues. Per germline, CDR1 MNHEY and CDR2 SVGEGT. Between the trimmed V and J ends, which lost 4 bases and 1 base, there was a span of 11 bases. The CDR3 protein is CASSSYGLSYEQYF. In nucleotides, the CDR3 is TGTGCCAGCAGTTCATACGGACTGTCCTACGAGCAGTACTTC.

The chain joins TRBV20-1 to TRBJ2-7; D not resolved. The length of the CDR3 is 16 residues. The V gene lost 5 bases and the J gene lost 0 bases, with 20 bases spanning the gap. The germline gives CDR1 DFQATT, CDR2 SNEGSKA (reference sequence). CDR3 DNA: TGCAGTGCTGGGTCTCCTGATGACTGGAGCTCCTACGAGCAGTACTTC. As protein: CSAGSPDDWSSYEQYF.

J is TRBJ2-3 and V is TRBV9, with 10 bases identical to TRBD2. Unmatched junction bases numbered 11, after V lost 5 bases and J lost 2 bases. The CDR3 spans 17 residues. CDR1 is SGDLS, CDR2 YYNGEE, per germline. CDR3 bases: TGTGCCAGCAGTAACCCGGGACTAGCGATAGTCACAGATACGCAGTATTTT. It translates to CASSNPGLAIVTDTQYF. Complete variable domain (other parts from reference TRBV9 and TRBJ2-3): DSGVTQTPKHLITATGQRVTLRCSPRSGDLSVYWYQQSLDQGLQFLIQYYNGEERAKGNILERFSAQQFPDLHSELNLSSLELGDSALYFCASSNPGLAIVTDTQYFGPGTRLTVL.

The V gene is TRBV27, the J gene TRBJ1-4; 8 bases fit TRBD1. Unmatched junction bases numbered 7, after V lost 4 bases and J lost 6 bases. The V gene's germline CDR1 is MNHEY and CDR2 SMNVEV (reference sequence). This CDR3 is 15 amino acids long. CDR3 in amino acids: CASSSRRGPYEKLFF. Written as DNA, the CDR3 is TGTGCCAGCAGTTCACGCAGGGGGCCATATGAAAAACTGTTTTTT.

The chain links TRBV14 to TRBJ2-1; 8 bases agree with TRBD2. J was trimmed by 11 bases and V by 2 bases; bases with no gene match: 5. Germline V gene lookup returns CDR1 SGHDN and CDR2 FVKESK. The CDR3 runs to 13 residues. The DNA for the CDR3 is TGTGCCAGCAGCCAACCACCTAGCGGGCAGCAGTTCTTC. Its translation: CASSQPPSGQQFF.

The chain uses TRBV28 and TRBJ2-5; D possibly matches TRBD1 or TRBD2 (5 bases each). The CDR3 consists of 17 residues. The ends were cut back, 5 bases at V and 5 bases at J, with 24 bases in the middle. Germline V gives CDR1 MDHEN, CDR2 SYDVKM. The CDR3 nucleotides are TGTGCCAGCAGTCCTCCGACCGACGGCGGGTGGGGGGAGACCCAGTACTTC. It is translated as CASSPPTDGGWGETQYF.

The chain has TRBV30 and TRBJ1-1; TRBD1 might be the D (5 bases). This CDR3 contains 14 residues. V lost 0 bases and J 3 bases, leaving 11 bases between the germline ends. Looked up from germline, CDR1 is GTSNPN and CDR2 is SVGIG (reference sequence). This CDR3 is CAWSVLQGDTEAFF. The CDR3 coding sequence is TGTGCCTGGAGTGTACTTCAGGGAGACACTGAAGCTTTCTTT.

V usage is TRBV27 and J usage is TRBJ2-1; a weak D match, TRBD2 (6 bases). CDR3 size: 14 residues. Germline values: CDR1 MNHEY, CDR2 SMNVEV (reference sequence). Trimming took 2 bases from V and 2 from J, leaving 7 bases between them. The CDR3 DNA reads TGTGCCAGCAGTTTAGCGGGAACCTACAATGAGCAGTTCTTC. Protein: CASSLAGTYNEQFF.

V is TRBV7-9 and J is TRBJ2-7; TRBD2 is a possible D gene (5 bases). The length of the CDR3 is 14 residues. Germline CDR1 reads SEHNR; CDR2 reads FQNEAQ (reference sequence). Trimming left V 5 bases short and J 2 bases short, with 13 bases between. CDR3 in DNA: TGTGCCAGCAGCGAAGTCCCGGGGACCTACGAGCAGTACTTC. It yields the protein CASSEVPGTYEQYF.